The clone carrying this TCR beta chain was observed at least ten times. The antigen is unknown. Amplification from RNA transcripts yielded the TCR beta CDR3 regions. HTBI primers were used in a first-round RT-PCR, which preceded a second-round multiplex PCR. TCRdb reanalysed the multiplex PCR reads using MiXCR and keeps one entry per CDR3 protein. Of about 500,000 distinct CDR3 sequences in the sample, approximately 15% are singletons; the top ten hold 9.8%. In germline, CDR1 is MDHEN, CDR2 SYDVKM. The length of the CDR3 is 14 residues. Trimming removed 7 bases from V and 1 base from J; junction bases left unmatched: 2. This record belongs to a study of Graves' ophthalmopathy and Graves' hyperthyroidism. Broader study findings: Sensitivity reached more than 70% and specificity around 76% when the model predicted ophthalmopathy progression. Blood also carried most expanded thyroid clonotypes exceeding 0.001 frequency.

Ophthalmopathy donors' eye disease showed moderate-to-severe activity, CAS of at least 3, NOSPECS of at least 4 and duration under 3 months. Someone took the PBMCs out of 10 ml of fresh peripheral blood. This sequence joins TRBV28 and TRBJ2-7; 12 bases are shared with TRBD2. This sequence was found in a woman aged 25-40 years with Graves' ophthalmopathy. The sample comprised blood. DNA for the CDR3: TGTGCCAGCAACGGACTAGCGGGATCCTACGAGCAGTACTTC. Translated, it gives CASNGLAGSYEQYF.